This TCR beta chain was profiled in a study of control samples from healthy donors and cancer patients. The method was immunoSEQ multiplex PCR; TCRdb's version includes in-frame clones alone and lacks a portion of them. The data contain 100,000 to 150,000 clones, approximately 90% of them seen just once; the ten biggest clones take up roughly 8.6%. Unmatched junction bases numbered 5, after V lost 7 bases and J lost 0 bases. The CDR3 is made up of 14 amino acids. Germline-derived CDR1 and CDR2 are MNHEY and SVGAGI. Sequencing was carried out using blood. The receptor comes from a man younger than 30 in good health. The chain employs TRBV6-5 and TRBJ2-7; the match to TRBD2 covers 8 bases. CDR3 region: CASKGSGDSYEQYF. The CDR3 region has the DNA TGTGCCAGCAAGGGTAGCGGGGACTCCTACGAGCAGTACTTC.